This is a list of T cell receptor beta chains from one sample in a study of T and B cells in COVID-19 patients. MiXCR, applied by TCRdb to the multiplex PCR reads, yields one record per CDR3 protein. The sample has about 15,000 distinct CDR3 sequences, roughly 29% seen once. The sample comprised blood. The receptors derive from a human donor who had recovered from COVID-19. Each CDR3 is given with its conserved first and last residue. The order of the fields is V gene, clone size, J gene, D gene, CDR3 protein, CDR3 DNA. D genes are given only for firm matches. Clone size is shown for a subset of rows, as once, few, many or a class of expanded clone.

TRBV6-1	.	TRBJ1-5	.	CASSEAGILQPQHF	TGTGCCAGCAGTGAAGCCGGGATTTTGCAGCCCCAGCATTTT
TRBV7-9	few	TRBJ2-1	TRBD2	CATRSGGGYDEQFF	TGTGCCACCCGGAGCGGGGGAGGTTACGATGAGCAGTTCTTC
TRBV27	few	TRBJ1-4	TRBD1	CASSPGQGANEKLFF	TGTGCCAGCAGTCCCGGACAGGGAGCTAATGAAAAACTGTTTTTT
TRBV14	.	TRBJ1-4	.	CASSRGLSVVEKLFF	TGTGCCAGCAGCCGTGGCCTCTCGGTGGTTGAAAAACTGTTTTTT
TRBV12-3/TRBV12-4	.	TRBJ1-1	.	CASELTENTEAFF	TGTGCCAGTGAACTGACGGAGAACACTGAAGCTTTCTTT
TRBV6-2/TRBV6-3	.	TRBJ1-1	.	CASNYGVKAFF	TGTGCCAGCAATTACGGGGTAAAAGCTTTCTTT
TRBV4-3	.	TRBJ2-2	.	CASSQNRGGWDTGELFF	TGCGCCAGCAGCCAGAATCGTGGGGGTTGGGACACCGGGGAGCTGTTTTTT
TRBV6-5	many	TRBJ1-4	.	CASSYRQENEKLFF	TGTGCCAGCAGTTACCGACAGGAAAATGAAAAACTGTTTTTT
TRBV5-5	medium-sized	TRBJ2-1	.	CASSPPSYNEQFF	TGTGCCAGCAGCCCCCCCTCCTACAATGAGCAGTTCTTC
TRBV11-3	medium-sized	TRBJ1-4	.	CASSLARGEGRTLFF	TGTGCCAGCAGCTTAGCCCGGGGGGAGGGAAGGACACTGTTTTTT
TRBV30	.	TRBJ2-2	TRBD1	CAWSAPRRGGGTGELFF	TGTGCCTGGAGTGCCCCCCGGCGAGGGGGCGGAACCGGGGAGCTGTTTTTT
TRBV6-2/TRBV6-3	.	TRBJ1-5	.	CASSYSFGTGTGQPQHF	.
TRBV27	medium-sized	TRBJ2-1	TRBD2	CASSLRLAGGHNEQFF	TGTGCCAGCAGTTTAAGGCTAGCGGGGGGGCACAATGAGCAGTTCTTC
TRBV6-5	medium-sized	TRBJ2-7	.	CASSSRTGSEQYF	TGTGCCAGCAGTTCCCGAACAGGGTCCGAGCAGTACTTC
TRBV27	.	TRBJ2-7	.	CASTSRRTQLIYEQYF	TGTGCCAGCACCTCTAGAAGGACCCAACTAATTTACGAGCAGTACTTC
TRBV15	.	TRBJ1-1	.	CATSREVYRKVVNTEAFF	TGTGCCACCAGCAGGGAAGTTTATCGAAAGGTAGTGAACACTGAAGCTTTCTTT
TRBV27	few	TRBJ2-7	.	CASGGAGGSISYEQYF	TGTGCCAGCGGAGGGGCAGGGGGATCCATCTCCTACGAGCAGTACTTC
TRBV11-2	once	TRBJ2-3	.	CASSLPFGGHTQYF	TGTGCCAGCAGCCTCCCGTTTGGCGGGCATACGCAGTATTTT
TRBV29-1	medium-sized	TRBJ1-5	.	CSVGDIDQPQHF	TGCAGCGTTGGGGACATCGATCAGCCCCAGCATTTT
TRBV4-3	.	TRBJ2-7	.	CASSQGRTKREQYF	TGCGCCAGCAGCCAAGGCCGAACCAAGCGGGAGCAGTACTTC
TRBV20-1	.	TRBJ1-1	.	CSAPSTLLNTEAFF	TGCAGTGCTCCCAGTACCCTCTTGAACACTGAAGCTTTCTTT
TRBV6-5	.	TRBJ1-2	.	CASSEGGKGRVYGYTF	TGTGCCAGCAGTGAAGGGGGGAAGGGGCGAGTCTATGGCTACACCTTC
TRBV6-5	medium-sized	TRBJ2-1	TRBD2	CTSGRGEHNEQFF	TGTACGTCAGGGCGGGGGGAACACAATGAGCAGTTCTTC
TRBV5-4	many	TRBJ2-7	TRBD1	CASSSTGGREQYF	TGTGCCAGCAGCTCTACAGGGGGCCGAGAGCAGTACTTC
TRBV12-3/TRBV12-4	few	TRBJ2-5	TRBD1	CASSPDRALGETQYF	TGTGCCAGCAGTCCGGACAGGGCCCTCGGGGAGACCCAGTACTTC
TRBV18	.	TRBJ2-1	TRBD2	CASSPGGTRNYNEQFF	TGTGCCAGCTCACCAGGCGGGACTAGGAACTACAATGAGCAGTTCTTC
TRBV6-5	many	TRBJ2-7	TRBD2	CASSYSSGGAYEQYF	TGTGCCAGCAGTTACTCGAGCGGGGGGGCCTACGAGCAGTACTTC
TRBV6-5	many	TRBJ2-1	.	CASSYPGVNEQFF	TGTGCCAGCAGTTACCCAGGGGTGAATGAGCAGTTCTTC
TRBV6-5	.	TRBJ1-6	.	CASSYDGRANSPLHF	TGTGCCAGCAGTTACGATGGCAGGGCAAATTCACCCCTCCACTTT
TRBV6-2/TRBV6-3	medium-sized	TRBJ2-7	.	CASSQVGEQYF	TGTGCCAGCAGTCAAGTAGGTGAGCAGTACTTC
TRBV30	.	TRBJ1-2	.	CAWSQSSGGYTF	TGTGCCTGGAGCCAATCCTCTGGAGGCTACACCTTC
TRBV5-6	.	TRBJ2-5	TRBD1	CASTQSTGWMEETQYF	TGTGCCAGCACCCAATCGACAGGGTGGATGGAAGAGACCCAGTACTTC
TRBV7-2	.	TRBJ2-7	.	CASNLGVLRDTSYEQYF	TGTGCCAGCAACTTAGGGGTTTTAAGGGACACTTCCTACGAGCAGTACTTC
TRBV27	medium-sized	TRBJ2-5	.	CASSSNRGRQETQYF	TGTGCCAGCAGTTCGAATCGGGGACGGCAAGAGACCCAGTACTTC
TRBV30	few	TRBJ2-7	TRBD1	CAWSSGTGAIEQYF	TGTGCCTGGAGTTCCGGGACAGGGGCGATTGAGCAGTACTTC
TRBV18	.	TRBJ2-5	.	CASSPRNQETQYF	TGTGCCAGCTCACCACGGAACCAAGAGACCCAGTACTTC
TRBV12-3/TRBV12-4	.	TRBJ1-2	.	CASSREGGLDGYTF	TGTGCCAGCAGTCGGGAGGGGGGCTTAGATGGCTACACCTTC
TRBV5-5	.	TRBJ1-2	.	CASSLYGGGEGYTF	TGTGCCAGCAGCTTATACGGCGGAGGCGAAGGCTACACCTTC
TRBV6-2/TRBV6-3	.	TRBJ2-7	TRBD2	CASTHSGLRYYEQYF	TGTGCCAGCACTCATAGCGGGCTTCGCTACTACGAGCAGTACTTC
TRBV7-2	.	TRBJ2-2	.	CASSLVGGKGTGELFF	TGTGCCAGCAGCTTAGTAGGTGGTAAAGGGACCGGGGAGCTGTTTTTT
TRBV5-6	medium-sized	TRBJ1-6	.	CASSLSQSPLHF	TGTGCCAGCAGCTTGAGCCAATCACCCCTCCACTTT
TRBV12-3/TRBV12-4	medium-sized	TRBJ2-5	.	CASTPRPEIGETQYF	TGTGCCAGCACGCCGAGACCCGAGATCGGGGAGACCCAGTACTTC
TRBV5-4	.	TRBJ1-3	.	CASSSFRAPKEDTIYF	TGCGCCAGCAGCTCTTTCCGGGCCCCGAAGGAAGACACCATATATTTT
TRBV6-2/TRBV6-3	.	TRBJ2-6	TRBD2	CASRGLAVNSGANVLTF	TGTGCCAGCAGGGGACTAGCGGTCAACTCTGGGGCCAACGTCCTGACTTTC
TRBV7-9	.	TRBJ2-1	TRBD1	CASSRRGQSSYNEQFF	TGTGCCAGCAGCCGAAGGGGGCAAAGCTCCTACAATGAGCAGTTCTTC
TRBV5-1	.	TRBJ1-2	TRBD1	CASSRTGGGYGYTF	TGCGCCAGCAGCCGCACAGGGGGAGGCTATGGCTACACCTTC
TRBV19	medium-sized	TRBJ2-1	.	CASSIGLGTFNEQFF	TGTGCCAGTAGTATAGGGTTGGGGACATTCAATGAGCAGTTCTTC
TRBV10-2	.	TRBJ2-3	.	CASSTASRGTDTQYF	TGCGCCAGCAGTACCGCTAGCCGAGGCACAGATACGCAGTATTTT
TRBV5-4	few	TRBJ1-1	TRBD1	CASSWGGQGTEAFF	TGTGCCAGCAGCTGGGGGGGACAGGGCACTGAAGCTTTCTTT
TRBV19	.	TRBJ1-5	.	CASSIGVEDSRQPQHF	TGTGCCAGTAGTATAGGCGTTGAAGACAGTCGCCAGCCCCAGCATTTT
TRBV29-1	.	TRBJ2-2	.	CSVGAQGGAGELFF	TGCAGCGTTGGCGCCCAGGGGGGGGCCGGGGAGCTGTTTTTT
TRBV5-1	.	TRBJ2-2	.	CASSLQGPNTGELFF	TGCGCCAGCAGCTTACAGGGCCCGAACACCGGGGAGCTGTTTTTT
TRBV27	few	TRBJ2-7	.	CASSIQRALGPYEQYF	TGTGCCAGCAGTATCCAACGGGCATTGGGCCCCTACGAGCAGTACTTC
TRBV27	medium-sized	TRBJ2-3	.	CASSHDSDTQYF	TGTGCCAGCAGCCACGATTCCGATACGCAGTATTTT
TRBV5-5	few	TRBJ1-2	.	CASSWQDGLRGYTF	TGTGCCAGCAGCTGGCAGGACGGATTAAGGGGCTACACCTTC
TRBV10-3	.	TRBJ1-2	.	CAISDQSLPPNYGYTF	TGTGCCATCAGCGACCAGTCCTTACCCCCTAACTATGGCTACACCTTC
TRBV6-5	medium-sized	TRBJ2-7	TRBD2	CASSYSRVAGGHEQYF	TGTGCCAGCAGTTACTCGAGGGTAGCGGGAGGACACGAGCAGTACTTC
TRBV5-5	medium-sized	TRBJ2-1	.	CASSLATRSSYNEQFF	TGTGCCAGCAGCTTGGCCACTAGGAGCTCCTACAATGAGCAGTTCTTC